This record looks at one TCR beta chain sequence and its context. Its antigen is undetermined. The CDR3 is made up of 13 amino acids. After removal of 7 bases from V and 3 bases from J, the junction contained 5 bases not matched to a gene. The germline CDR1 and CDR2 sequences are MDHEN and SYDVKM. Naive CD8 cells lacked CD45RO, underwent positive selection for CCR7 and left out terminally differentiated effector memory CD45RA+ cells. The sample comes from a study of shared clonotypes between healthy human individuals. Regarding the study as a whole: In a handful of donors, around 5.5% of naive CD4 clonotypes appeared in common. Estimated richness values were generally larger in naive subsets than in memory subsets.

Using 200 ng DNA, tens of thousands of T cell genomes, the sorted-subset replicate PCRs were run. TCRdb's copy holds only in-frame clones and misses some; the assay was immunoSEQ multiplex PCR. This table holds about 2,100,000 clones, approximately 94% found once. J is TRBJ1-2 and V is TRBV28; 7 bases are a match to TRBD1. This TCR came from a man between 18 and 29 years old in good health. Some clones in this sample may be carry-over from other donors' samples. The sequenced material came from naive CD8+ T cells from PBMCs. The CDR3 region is CASNGQEDYGYTF. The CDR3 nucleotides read TGTGCCAGCAACGGACAGGAAGACTATGGCTACACCTTC.